The next 18 T cell receptor beta chains were all read from a single sample in a study. TCRdb independently ran MiXCR on the RT-PCR reads; one entry per CDR3 protein. The table shows more than 550,000 distinct CDR3 sequences, with approximately 15% occurring only once. The sequencing input was memory CD4+ T cells from blood. The receptors shown here come from a female donor in good health, serving as a healthy control.

On this clonotype itself: One end of the junction is discordant with germline, which a read error may explain. The chain is built from TRBV4-3 and TRBJ2-1; 9 bases are shared with TRBD2. The CDR3 extends over 18 amino acids. CDR1 is LGHNA, CDR2 YSLEER, per germline. DNA for the CDR3: TGCGCCAGCAGACAAGAAATGGCCGGGGCGGGAGGGTCCAATGAGCAGTTCTTC. Its protein product is CASRQEMAGAGGSNEQFF.

This clonotype was seen just once. V is TRBV20-1 and J is TRBJ2-7; D is tentatively TRBD1 or TRBD2 (5 bases each). The CDR3 spans 15 residues. Between the trimmed V and J ends, which lost 0 bases and 3 bases, there was a span of 15 bases. CDR1 DFQATT and CDR2 SNEGSKA come from the germline V gene (reference sequence). The CDR3 loop is CSARDRVVGDYEQYF. DNA of the CDR3: TGCAGTGCTAGAGATCGTGTTGTGGGGGACTACGAGCAGTACTTC.

V gene TRBV5-1 combines with J gene TRBJ2-1, with TRBD1 matching over 8 bases. This CDR3 has 17 residues. The ends lost 5 bases at V and 3 bases at J; junction bases unmatched: 13. In germline, CDR1 is SGHRS, CDR2 YFSETQ. CDR3 bases: TGCGCCAGCAGTTCCGGGACAGGTTATTCCCTCTACAATGAGCAGTTCTTC. This translates into CASSSGTGYSLYNEQFF.

This clonotype has at least ten counts. The V call is TRBV5-6, the J call TRBJ2-7, with unresolved D. Trimming removed 3 bases at V and 0 bases at J, with 4 bases between. Germline V gene sequence: CDR1 SGHDT, CDR2 YYEEEE. The CDR3 totals 12 residues. CDR3 sequence (DNA): TGTGCCAGCAGCTCCTACTCCTACGAGCAGTACTTC. Its translation: CASSSYSYEQYF.

This clonotype was seen a handful of times. This chain connects TRBV9 to TRBJ2-3; 7 bases line up with TRBD2. V shed 3 bases, J shed 2 bases, and the junction held 9 bases outside the gene matches. CDR3 length: 16 residues. In germline, CDR1 is SGDLS, CDR2 YYNGEE. The CDR3 protein is CASSAGLLAATDTQYF. The CDR3 DNA sequence: TGTGCCAGCAGCGCGGGACTACTCGCTGCCACAGATACGCAGTATTTT.

This chain links TRBV24-1 with TRBJ2-1; maybe TRBD1 (6 bases). The V and J ends lost 4 bases and 6 bases respectively, with 12 bases between them. The CDR3 has 14 amino acids. Per germline, CDR1 KGHDR and CDR2 SFDVKD. The DNA of the CDR3 is TGTGCCACCAGTGAACAGGGTGGGATCAATGAGCAGTTCTTC. It is translated as CATSEQGGINEQFF.

The CDR3 region is CASSFRVSSGNTIYF. The CDR3 nucleotides are TGTGCCAGCAGCTTCCGTGTCAGCTCTGGAAACACCATATATTTT. The V and J genes are TRBV7-2 and TRBJ1-3; D remains unclear. Germline CDR1 and CDR2: SGHTA and FQGNSA. The V gene lost 3 bases and the J gene lost 0 bases, with 9 bases spanning the gap. CDR3 length: 15 residues.

This clonotype has a count of ten or more. The chain carries TRBV6-5 and TRBJ1-1; the D is unclear. The CDR3 has 15 residues. The V gene's germline CDR1 is MNHEY and CDR2 SVGAGI. V was clipped by 6 bases and J by 3 bases, with 17 bases between them. CDR3 amino acids: CASSPGSLRDTEAFF. CDR3 nucleotide sequence: TGTGCCAGCAGCCCGGGCAGCCTCCGGGACACTGAAGCTTTCTTT.

This clonotype was counted at least ten times. The V gene is TRBV4-3, the J gene TRBJ2-5; 7 bases are shared with TRBD2. The germline CDR1 and CDR2 sequences are LGHNA and YSLEER. With 0 bases clipped from V and 5 bases from J, the junction kept 3 bases outside the gene matches. The CDR3 runs to 14 residues. DNA of the CDR3: TGCGCCAGCAGCCAAGAATACGGGGGGGAGACCCAGTACTTC. As protein: CASSQEYGGETQYF.

This clonotype was seen more than once but under ten times. The rearrangement uses TRBV20-1 and TRBJ2-7, with 8 bases matching TRBD2. J gave up 4 bases and V 6 bases, and 11 bases lay outside the gene matches. This CDR3 contains 14 residues. CDR1 DFQATT and CDR2 SNEGSKA come from the germline V gene (reference sequence). CDR3 coding DNA: TGCAGTGCCCCTCGCGGGAGGACACTTTACGAGCAGTACTTC. It specifies CSAPRGRTLYEQYF.

The table lists this clonotype with many counts. CDR3 protein: CASSSGSYNEQFF. The CDR3 DNA reads as TGTGCCAGCAGCTCAGGATCCTACAATGAGCAGTTCTTC. The V and J genes are TRBV7-3 and TRBJ2-1; D is unresolved. The CDR3 spans 13 residues. Trimming shortened V by 4 bases and J by 1 base, and 5 bases separated the two germline ends. CDR1 SGHTA and CDR2 FQGTGA come from the germline V gene.

The chain uses TRBV20-1 and TRBJ2-1; D remains ambiguous. The CDR3 is made up of 12 amino acids. Germline CDR1 and CDR2: DFQATT and SNEGSKA (reference sequence). V was clipped by 4 bases and J by 8 bases, with 12 bases between them. The CDR3: CSAKADKDEQFF. The CDR3 nucleotides read TGCAGTGCTAAGGCAGACAAAGATGAGCAGTTCTTC.

This clonotype was counted at least ten times. The genes are TRBV6-2 or TRBV6-3 and TRBJ2-7; 7 nucleotides match TRBD2. The CDR3 contains 13 residues. V trimming: 10 bases; J trimming: 0 bases; junction bases outside the gene matches: 6. CDR1 MNHEY and CDR2 SVGEGT come from the germline V gene. This CDR3 is CATMWGGSYEQYF. The CDR3, as DNA: TGTGCCACGATGTGGGGGGGCTCCTACGAGCAGTACTTC.

This clonotype turned up a few times. CDR3 protein: CASSAHDSLYEKLFF. The CDR3 DNA follows: TGTGCCAGCAGCGCACATGACAGCCTCTATGAAAAACTGTTTTTT. The chain joins TRBV9 to TRBJ1-4, with a weak D call TRBD1 (5 bases). Germline values: CDR1 SGDLS, CDR2 YYNGEE. With 3 bases removed from V and 6 bases from J, the gap between germline ends came to 15 bases. This CDR3 is 15 amino acids long.

This clonotype was detected only once. The V gene is TRBV15, the J gene TRBJ1-1, with D unresolved. The CDR3 extends over 13 amino acids. CDR1 and CDR2 from the germline V gene are LNHNV and YYDKDF (reference sequence). The ends were cut back, 1 base at V and 7 bases at J, with 10 bases in the middle. The CDR3 loop reads CATSRVFTGEAFF. The CDR3 nucleotides read TGTGCCACCAGCAGAGTTTTCACGGGTGAAGCTTTCTTT.

This clonotype was counted a single time. The V gene is TRBV7-8, the J gene TRBJ2-7, with a tentative D call TRBD1 (6 bases). Germline V gene lookup returns CDR1 SGHVS and CDR2 FQNEAQ. The CDR3 consists of 13 residues. V was clipped by 6 bases and J by 3 bases, with 12 bases between them. CDR3 region: CASSSDSYYEQYF. The DNA of the CDR3 is TGTGCCAGCAGTTCGGACAGTTACTACGAGCAGTACTTC.

The chain is built from TRBV4-3 and TRBJ2-3; tentatively, D is TRBD1 (6 bases). The CDR3 runs to 16 residues. CDR1 LGHNA and CDR2 YSLEER come from the germline V gene. Trimming took off 0 bases at V and 3 bases at J, with 13 bases between the two ends. DNA for the CDR3: TGCGCCAGCAGCCAAGATCAGGGCAGGGGAACAGATACGCAGTATTTT. Its protein product is CASSQDQGRGTDTQYF.

This clonotype was detected a few times. The rearrangement joins TRBV5-1 to TRBJ1-2, with 8 bases lining up with TRBD1. Germline assignment: CDR1 SGHRS and CDR2 YFSETQ. Trimming cost V 4 bases and J 4 bases; bases outside gene matches: 9. This CDR3 comprises 15 residues. CDR3 in amino acids: CASSLGQGGGYGYTF. In DNA form, the CDR3 reads TGCGCCAGCAGCCTAGGACAGGGCGGCGGCTATGGCTACACCTTC.